This T cell receptor (beta chain) emerged from a study of identical twins. Findings of the study overall: While abundant cord blood beta clonotypes carried fewer insertions, memory repertoires showed no such pattern. Beta out-of-frame sequences displayed a weaker excess of sharing between twins. Twins shared out-of-frame alpha sequences with excess low generation probability.

cDNA carried unique molecular identifiers, and a universal primer site was added by template switching. TCRdb reprocessed the 5' RACE reads via MiXCR and lists one record per CDR3 protein. Among 250,000 to 300,000 distinct CDR3 sequences listed, nearly 9.5% were seen once. This clonotype was observed at least ten times. The antigen is unknown. Germline-derived CDR1 and CDR2 are LGHDT and YNNKEL (reference sequence). The V gene end was trimmed by 0 bases and the J gene end by 5 bases; junction bases not matched to a gene: 4. This CDR3 is 16 amino acids long. These data also featured in a second study, about yellow fever vaccine responses in identical twins.

The chain employs TRBV3-1 and TRBJ2-3, with TRBD2 identical over 11 bases. Source material: CD8+ T cells sorted from blood. The source is a woman aged 18-29 years in good health. This CDR3 is CASSQDLAGGQDTQYF. The DNA for the CDR3 is TGTGCCAGCAGCCAAGACTTAGCGGGGGGGCAAGATACGCAGTATTTT.